Listed below are T cell receptor beta chains from one sample, sequenced in a study of CD8+ T cells in alopecia areata. Measured with immunoSEQ multiplex PCR; TCRdb has only the in-frame clones, and not every one. The table has about 130,000 clones, approximately 48% seen once. The starting material was CD8+ T cells sorted from blood, obtained at week 0. Receptor source: a human donor with alopecia areata. CDR3s leave out the opening cysteine and the closing phenylalanine or tryptophan. Each record gives: J gene, V gene, D gene, CDR3 protein. A D gene is named only where the DNA matches it firmly.

j_gene: TRBJ2-7; v_gene: TRBV27; d_gene: -; CDR3aa: ASSSTGLNEQY
j_gene: TRBJ2-5; v_gene: TRBV7-8; d_gene: TRBD2; CDR3aa: ASSLRTSGKETQY
j_gene: TRBJ2-7; v_gene: TRBV2; d_gene: -; CDR3aa: ASSLGTYEQY
j_gene: TRBJ1-6; v_gene: TRBV2; d_gene: -; CDR3aa: ASSEGIWGGTNSPLH
j_gene: TRBJ2-7; v_gene: TRBV5-1; d_gene: TRBD1; CDR3aa: ASSIGQGFYEQY
j_gene: TRBJ2-1; v_gene: TRBV29-1; d_gene: -; CDR3aa: SVVIGYTDEQF
j_gene: TRBJ2-1; v_gene: TRBV9; d_gene: -; CDR3aa: ASSGALGAIYGEQF
j_gene: TRBJ2-1; v_gene: TRBV5-1; d_gene: TRBD2; CDR3aa: ASSYLSRGDSYNEQF
j_gene: TRBJ1-1; v_gene: TRBV27; d_gene: -; CDR3aa: ASSPSIGERVNTEAF
j_gene: TRBJ2-1; v_gene: TRBV14; d_gene: TRBD2; CDR3aa: ASSQRGGYNEQF
j_gene: TRBJ2-7; v_gene: TRBV4-3; d_gene: -; CDR3aa: ASSQDWETFEQY
j_gene: TRBJ1-4; v_gene: TRBV6-5; d_gene: TRBD1; CDR3aa: ATNAGQGEELF
j_gene: TRBJ2-7; v_gene: TRBV6-5; d_gene: TRBD1; CDR3aa: ASTPRQGRYEQY
j_gene: TRBJ1-2; v_gene: TRBV9; d_gene: -; CDR3aa: ASSDRAGGTNYGYT
j_gene: TRBJ1-5; v_gene: TRBV5-6; d_gene: -; CDR3aa: ASSLADGGSQPQH
j_gene: TRBJ1-5; v_gene: TRBV7-8; d_gene: TRBD1; CDR3aa: ASSKRQGSQPQH
j_gene: TRBJ1-1; v_gene: TRBV5-1; d_gene: -; CDR3aa: ASRGGVAEAF
j_gene: TRBJ2-3; v_gene: TRBV2; d_gene: -; CDR3aa: ASSAISRNTQY
j_gene: TRBJ1-1; v_gene: TRBV7-8; d_gene: -; CDR3aa: ASSLDHGVRTEAF
j_gene: TRBJ2-2; v_gene: TRBV5-1; d_gene: TRBD1; CDR3aa: ASSWDRADTGELF
j_gene: TRBJ1-1; v_gene: TRBV30; d_gene: -; CDR3aa: AWSVSTKSEAF
j_gene: TRBJ1-2; v_gene: TRBV29-1; d_gene: -; CDR3aa: SVGARQNQRRGYT
j_gene: TRBJ2-5; v_gene: TRBV5-1; d_gene: TRBD1; CDR3aa: ASSWQGQGRETQY
j_gene: TRBJ1-6; v_gene: TRBV6-5; d_gene: -; CDR3aa: ASSYYRGAYNSPLH
j_gene: TRBJ2-7; v_gene: TRBV29-1; d_gene: -; CDR3aa: SVEGLSSAEQY
j_gene: TRBJ2-3; v_gene: TRBV9; d_gene: -; CDR3aa: ASSVVASFYTDTQY
j_gene: TRBJ1-5; v_gene: TRBV7-2; d_gene: -; CDR3aa: ASSLGGLGQPQH
j_gene: TRBJ2-1; v_gene: TRBV11-2; d_gene: TRBD2; CDR3aa: ASSADGTRGVHNEQF
j_gene: TRBJ2-7; v_gene: TRBV27; d_gene: -; CDR3aa: ASRGIRYEQY
j_gene: TRBJ2-7; v_gene: TRBV29-1; d_gene: TRBD1; CDR3aa: SVEDWDRGDYEQY